This T cell receptor (beta chain) was retrieved from a study of shared clonotypes between healthy human individuals. The germline CDR1 and CDR2 sequences are LGHNA and YNFKEQ. This CDR3 has 15 amino acids. V was trimmed by 0 bases and J by 7 bases, leaving 10 bases between them. A CD45RA+ naive subset and a CD45RA-negative memory subset were split from CD4+ cells. The method was immunoSEQ multiplex PCR; TCRdb's version includes in-frame clones alone and lacks a portion of them. The data show millions of clones, just over 90% seen once. The TCR sequence derives from a man in his late teens or twenties in good health. Material for sequencing was naive CD4+ T cells sorted from blood. The sample's subset: CD45RA+ positively selected. The chain is built from TRBV4-2 and TRBJ1-6; D unresolved. The CDR3 region is CASSQEAAANSPLHF. The CDR3 region has the DNA TGTGCCAGCAGCCAAGAGGCGGCCGCAAATTCACCCCTCCACTTT.